This T cell receptor (beta chain) comes out of a study of blood T cell repertoires in COVID-19. Germline CDR1 is LGHDT and CDR2 is YNNKEL (reference sequence). The ends were cut back, 7 bases at V and 0 bases at J, with 9 bases in the middle. This CDR3 is 13 amino acids long. The method was immunoSEQ multiplex PCR; TCRdb's version includes in-frame clones alone and lacks a portion of them. The sample includes roughly 69,000 clones, around three quarters of them seen just once. Material for sequencing was peripheral blood. This chain uses TRBV3-1 (or the pseudogene TRBV3-2) with TRBJ1-1; D not certain. This clonotype was obtained from a human donor in a cohort sampled during active COVID-19. The DNA for the CDR3 is TGTGCCAGCACCGGACTCTTGAACACTGAAGCTTTCTTT. Translated: CASTGLLNTEAFF.